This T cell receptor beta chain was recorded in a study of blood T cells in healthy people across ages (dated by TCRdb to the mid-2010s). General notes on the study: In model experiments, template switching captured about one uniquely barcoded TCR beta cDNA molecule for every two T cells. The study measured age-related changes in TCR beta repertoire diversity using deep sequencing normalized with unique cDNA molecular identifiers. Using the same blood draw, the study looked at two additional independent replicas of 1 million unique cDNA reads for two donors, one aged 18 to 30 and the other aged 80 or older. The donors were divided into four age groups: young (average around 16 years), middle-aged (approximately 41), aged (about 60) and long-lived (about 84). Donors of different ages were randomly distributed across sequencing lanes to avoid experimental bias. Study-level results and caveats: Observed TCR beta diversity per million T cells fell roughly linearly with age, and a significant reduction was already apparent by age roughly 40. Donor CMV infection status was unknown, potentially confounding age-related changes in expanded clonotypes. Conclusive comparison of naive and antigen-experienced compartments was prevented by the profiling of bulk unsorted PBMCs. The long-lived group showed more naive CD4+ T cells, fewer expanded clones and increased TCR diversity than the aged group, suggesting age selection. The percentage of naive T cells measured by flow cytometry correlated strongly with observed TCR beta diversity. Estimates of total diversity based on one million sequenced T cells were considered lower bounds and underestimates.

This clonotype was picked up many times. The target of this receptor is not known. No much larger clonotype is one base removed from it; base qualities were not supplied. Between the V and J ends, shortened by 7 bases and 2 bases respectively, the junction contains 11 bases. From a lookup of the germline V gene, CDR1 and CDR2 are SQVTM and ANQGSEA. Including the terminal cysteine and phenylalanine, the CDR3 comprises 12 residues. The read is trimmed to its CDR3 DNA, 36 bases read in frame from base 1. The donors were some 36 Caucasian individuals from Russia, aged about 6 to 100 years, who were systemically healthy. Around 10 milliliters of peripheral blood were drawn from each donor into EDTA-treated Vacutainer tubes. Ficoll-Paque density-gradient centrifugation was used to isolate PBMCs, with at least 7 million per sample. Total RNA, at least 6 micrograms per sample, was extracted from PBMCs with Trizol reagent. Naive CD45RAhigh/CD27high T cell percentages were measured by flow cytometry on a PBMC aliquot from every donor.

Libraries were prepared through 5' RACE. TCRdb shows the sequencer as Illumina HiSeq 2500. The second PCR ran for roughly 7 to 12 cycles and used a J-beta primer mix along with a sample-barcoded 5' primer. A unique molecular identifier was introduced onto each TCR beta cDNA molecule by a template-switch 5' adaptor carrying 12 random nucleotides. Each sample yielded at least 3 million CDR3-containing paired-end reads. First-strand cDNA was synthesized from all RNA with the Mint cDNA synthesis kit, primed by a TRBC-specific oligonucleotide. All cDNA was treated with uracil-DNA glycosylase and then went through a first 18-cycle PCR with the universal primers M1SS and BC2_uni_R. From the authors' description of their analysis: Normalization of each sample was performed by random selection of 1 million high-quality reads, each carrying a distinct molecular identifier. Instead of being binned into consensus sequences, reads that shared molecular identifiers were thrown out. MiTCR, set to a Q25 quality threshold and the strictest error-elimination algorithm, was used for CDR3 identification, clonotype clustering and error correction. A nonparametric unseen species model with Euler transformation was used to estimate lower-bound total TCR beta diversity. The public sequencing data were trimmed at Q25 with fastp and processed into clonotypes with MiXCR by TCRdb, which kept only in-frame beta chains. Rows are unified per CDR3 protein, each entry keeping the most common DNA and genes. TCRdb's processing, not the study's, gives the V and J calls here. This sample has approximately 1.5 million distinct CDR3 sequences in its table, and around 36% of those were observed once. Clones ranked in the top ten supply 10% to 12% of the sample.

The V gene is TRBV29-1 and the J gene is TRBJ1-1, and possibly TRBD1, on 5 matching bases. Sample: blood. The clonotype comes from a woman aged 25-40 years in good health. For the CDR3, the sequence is CSAGQLNTEAFF. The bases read TGCAGCGCTGGACAACTAAACACTGAAGCTTTCTTT.